This T cell receptor (beta chain) was identified in a study of CD8 T cells in ankylosing spondylitis. Study-level findings and limits: Disease-linked clones were reportedly significantly enriched in matched ankylosing spondylitis synovial fluid. A TCR beta motif of roughly eight highly homologous variants seemed to mark ankylosing spondylitis blood. Certain motif variants had earlier appeared in reactive arthritis synovial fluid and blood. The disease-linked clones had a CD8+ phenotype and low blood frequencies.

Quantitative 5'-RACE was performed with molecular barcodes, and it yielded the TCR beta libraries. Using its own MiXCR run on the 5' RACE reads, TCRdb lists one record per CDR3 protein. The table has 670,000 or so distinct CDR3 sequences, around 17% seen once. Regarding this clonotype: Its antigen remains unidentified.

V was cut by 0 bases and J by 1 base, with 17 bases left in between. The germline gives CDR1 SQVTM, CDR2 ANQGSEA. The CDR3 totals 17 residues. The sequenced material came from blood, either unsorted or a sorted T cell fraction (not recorded which). This TCR came from a male donor with ankylosing spondylitis. The chain uses TRBV29-1 and TRBJ2-3, with D perhaps TRBD1 or TRBD2 (5 bases each). CDR3 in amino acids: CSVEDWGKAAGTDTQYF. For the CDR3, the DNA is TGCAGCGTTGAAGATTGGGGCAAGGCAGCGGGCACAGATACGCAGTATTTT.